This record covers a single T cell receptor (beta chain). These data originate in a study of blood T cell repertoires in COVID-19. Whole-study context: The United States, Italy and Spain were the sources of the acute and convalescent COVID-19 samples. T cells, B-cell-depleted T cells, or PBMCs supplied cDNA or gDNA.

The CDR3 sequence is 13 residues long. The germline V gene encodes CDR1 LGHNA and CDR2 YSLEER. Trimming took off 1 base at V and 4 bases at J, with 8 bases between the two ends. In the original workflow: Reference gene primer amplification yielded estimated nucleated cell counts. Data came from immunoSEQ multiplex PCR; TCRdb stores just in-frame clones and leaves some out. V and J calls and clone size come straight from that table; D and trimming were deduced from the DNA. The top ten clones hold roughly 6.3% of a sample with about 240,000 clones, 80% to 90% of them seen once. The specimen was peripheral blood. The clonotype originates from a man in his fifties or sixties with acute or convalescent COVID-19. J is TRBJ2-7 and V is TRBV4-3; D ambiguous. The CDR3 nucleotides read TGCGCCAGCAGCCAAGTCCCAGCGTACGAGCAGTACTTC. Translating it yields CASSQVPAYEQYF.